Listed below are T cell receptor beta chains from one sample, sequenced in a study of blood T cell repertoires in COVID-19. Some clones are missing from TCRdb's copy, which holds only in-frame ones; the method was immunoSEQ multiplex PCR. Of around 270,000 clones in the sample, roughly 84% were seen once. Sequencing was done on a sample of peripheral blood. The receptors derive from a human donor with COVID-19, enrolled during active disease. The donor label of this sample is uncertain. CDR3s include the opening cysteine and the closing phenylalanine or tryptophan. Each record gives: clone size, V gene, J gene, D gene, CDR3 length, CDR3 DNA, CDR3 protein. D genes are given only for firm matches. For some rows the clone size is stated as once, few or many, or as a class when expanded; others skip it.

>-|TRBV7-2|TRBJ2-7|TRBD2|17
TGTGCCAGCAGCAAAAGGGAGATAGCGGGAGGGCCCTACGAGCAGTACTTC
CASSKREIAGGPYEQYF
>-|TRBV6-2/TRBV6-3|TRBJ1-1|TRBD1|16
TGTGCCAGCAGTTATTCCGGGACAGGGGAATTGGATGAAGCTTTCTTT
CASSYSGTGELDEAFF
>-|TRBV30|TRBJ1-5|-|12
TGTGCCTGGAGTGTACAGAATCAGCCCCAGCATTTT
CAWSVQNQPQHF
>-|TRBV29-1|TRBJ2-1|TRBD1|15
TGCAGCGTTGAAATAGGGGACAGGCAATACAATGAGCAGTTCTTC
CSVEIGDRQYNEQFF
>-|TRBV28|TRBJ2-3|TRBD2|15
TGTGCCAGCAGTTTCCAGCGGGAGATAACAGATACGCAGTATTTT
CASSFQREITDTQYF
>-|TRBV28|TRBJ1-4|-|16
TGTGCCAGCAGTTTATGGGTGGAGGCAACTAATGAAAAACTGTTTTTT
CASSLWVEATNEKLFF
>-|TRBV10-3|TRBJ1-2|-|12
TGTGCCATCGGAGTGGGGGGGGATGGCTACACCTTC
CAIGVGGDGYTF
>-|TRBV6-2/TRBV6-3|TRBJ1-3|TRBD1|16
TGTGCCAGCAGTCCCCGGACAGGGGCTTCAGGAAACACCATATATTTT
CASSPRTGASGNTIYF
>-|TRBV28|TRBJ2-7|TRBD1|15
TGTGCCAGCAGGGGGAGGACAGGGGGGATCTACGAGCAGTACTTC
CASRGRTGGIYEQYF
>-|TRBV28|TRBJ1-2|TRBD1|15
TGTGCCAGCAGTACGCCGACAGGGGGCGACTATGGCTACACCTTC
CASSTPTGGDYGYTF
>-|TRBV19|TRBJ1-1|TRBD1|14
TGTGCCAGTAGTGGGACAGCGATGAACACTGAAGCTTTCTTT
CASSGTAMNTEAFF
>once|TRBV5-1|TRBJ1-4|-|14
TGCGCCAGCAGGCTACAGGCAACTAATGAAAAACTGTTTTTT
CASRLQATNEKLFF
>-|TRBV28|TRBJ1-4|-|14
TGTGCCAGCAGTTTGGGAGGGCTGACTGAAAAACTGTTTTTT
CASSLGGLTEKLFF
>-|TRBV11-2|TRBJ2-5|TRBD2|15
TGTGCCAGCAGCTTAAGTACGGGAGGGCGGGAGACCCAGTACTTC
CASSLSTGGRETQYF
>-|TRBV7-9|TRBJ1-4|TRBD1|16
TGTGCCAGCAGCTGGAGACAGGGGACTTCTAATGAAAAACTGTTTTTT
CASSWRQGTSNEKLFF
>-|TRBV6-1|TRBJ1-1|TRBD1|13
TGTGCCAGCAGTGAAGTTGGACAGGGGCTGGCTTTCTTT
CASSEVGQGLAFF
>once|TRBV29-1|TRBJ2-1|TRBD1|15
TGCAGCGTTGTCAAGGGACAGGGAGAAAACAATGAGCAGTTCTTC
CSVVKGQGENNEQFF
>-|TRBV6-5|TRBJ2-2|-|15
TGTGCCAGCACTGGGGGGGGCGAGAACACCGGGGAGCTGTTTTTT
CASTGGGENTGELFF
>-|TRBV5-1|TRBJ1-5|-|16
TGCGCCAGCAGCTTGAGTCCCAGGGGCAGCAATCAGCCCCAGCATTTT
CASSLSPRGSNQPQHF
>-|TRBV3-1/TRBV3-2|TRBJ2-5|-|14
TGTGCCAGCAGCCATCCGCCAGGGGAAGAGACCCAGTACTTC
CASSHPPGEETQYF
>-|TRBV12-3/TRBV12-4|TRBJ2-1|TRBD2|13
TGTGCCAGCAGTTTAGGGGGGACTAACGAGCAGTTCTTC
CASSLGGTNEQFF
>-|TRBV19|TRBJ1-1|TRBD1|20
TGTGCCAGTAGTATAGATGGCCCCGGGACAGAATTGCTCTTTAACACTGAAGCTTTCTTT
CASSIDGPGTELLFNTEAFF
>-|TRBV30|TRBJ2-6|TRBD1|17
TGTGCCTGGAGTACGGGACAGGGTCACTCTGGGGCCAACGTCCTGACTTTC
CAWSTGQGHSGANVLTF
>-|TRBV9|TRBJ2-7|TRBD2|14
TGTGCCAGCAGCGTAGGACTAGCGAAGGGCGAGCAGTACTTC
CASSVGLAKGEQYF
>-|TRBV9|TRBJ2-2|-|16
TGTGCCAGCAGCGTAGCGGCGCTAGCGAACACCGGGGAGCTGTTTTTT
CASSVAALANTGELFF
>-|TRBV30|TRBJ2-3|-|14
TGTGCCTGGAGTGTACAGTTGGACACAGATACGCAGTATTTT
CAWSVQLDTDTQYF
>-|TRBV3-1/TRBV3-2|TRBJ2-1|TRBD2|15
TGTGCCAGCAGCCACTGGCGGGAGGTTCTCGATGAGCAGTTCTTC
CASSHWREVLDEQFF
>-|TRBV29-1|TRBJ2-3|-|14
TGCAGCGTTGTGAGGGATTTGCCATCGGATACGCAGTATTTT
CSVVRDLPSDTQYF
>once|TRBV7-8|TRBJ2-3|TRBD2|17
TGTGCCAGCAGCACAGTGTGGACTAGCGGGAAGGTAGATACGCAGTATTTT
CASSTVWTSGKVDTQYF
>-|TRBV19|TRBJ1-2|TRBD1|17
TGTGCCAGTAGTATAAAGGGACAGGGGGCGAGGCCATATGGCTACACCTTC
CASSIKGQGARPYGYTF
>-|TRBV7-3|TRBJ2-1|TRBD1|13
TGTGCCAGCAGCACTAGGACAGGGAATGAGCAGTTCTTC
CASSTRTGNEQFF
>-|TRBV30|TRBJ2-7|-|12
TGTGCCTGGAGTAAAGGGGGAAAGGAGCAGTACTTC
CAWSKGGKEQYF
>-|TRBV7-2|TRBJ2-2|-|13
TGTGCCAGCAGCACTCCGAACACCGGGGAGCTGTTTTTT
CASSTPNTGELFF
>-|TRBV30|TRBJ1-1|TRBD1|16
TGTGCCTGGAGTATGGGGACAGGGACCATCATAGAGGAAGCTTTCTTT
CAWSMGTGTIIEEAFF
>-|TRBV4-1|TRBJ1-5|-|13
TGCGCCAGCAGCCAGGTCCTTCGGCAGCCCCAGCATTTT
CASSQVLRQPQHF
>-|TRBV28|TRBJ1-2|-|12
TGTGCCAGCGGCACACAGGGTTTCGGCTACACCTTC
CASGTQGFGYTF
>-|TRBV7-2|TRBJ1-1|-|15
TGTGCCAGCAGCCCTGACTCGACAGGTTACACTGAAGCTTTCTTT
CASSPDSTGYTEAFF
>few|TRBV5-1|TRBJ2-7|-|13
TGCGCCAGCAGCTTGGGCGTCGGCGGCGAGCAGTACTTC
CASSLGVGGEQYF
>-|TRBV6-5|TRBJ2-5|-|14
TGTGCCAGCGGCAGGGTCCCTAGACAAGAGACCCAGTACTTC
CASGRVPRQETQYF
>-|TRBV29-1|TRBJ2-1|TRBD2|12
TGCAGAGCGGGAGGGCTGGGAGGTGAGCAGTTCTTC
CRAGGLGGEQFF
>-|TRBV6-5|TRBJ1-2|TRBD1|16
TGTGCCAGCAGCTACCGCTCGACCCGGGACAGGGATGGCTACACCTTC
CASSYRSTRDRDGYTF
>-|TRBV29-1|TRBJ2-5|TRBD2|14
TGCAGCGTTGAACCTAGCGGGGCCCCAGAGACCCAGTACTTC
CSVEPSGAPETQYF
>-|TRBV5-1|TRBJ2-3|-|14
TGCGCCAGCAGCTTGGATACTAGCCCAGATACGCAGTATTTT
CASSLDTSPDTQYF
>-|TRBV7-2|TRBJ2-3|TRBD1|16
TGTGCCAGCAGCTTAGTCTTGACAGGGGGCACAGATACGCAGTATTTT
CASSLVLTGGTDTQYF
>-|TRBV3-1/TRBV3-2|TRBJ2-1|TRBD1|16
TGTGCCAGCAGCCAAAGATCACAGGGGGGTTTGAATGAGCAGTTCTTC
CASSQRSQGGLNEQFF
>-|TRBV15|TRBJ1-5|TRBD1|15
TGTGCCACCAGCGGCCGAGGGACAGACAATCAGCCCCAGCATTTT
CATSGRGTDNQPQHF
>once|TRBV30|TRBJ1-3|TRBD1|18
TGTGCCTGGAGGAAGCGGGACAGGGGGGGACCTTCTGGAAACACCATATATTTT
CAWRKRDRGGPSGNTIYF
>-|TRBV7-2|TRBJ1-5|TRBD1|18
TGTGCCAGCAGCTCGGGGCCATGGGACAGTTATAGCAATCAGCCCCAGCATTTT
CASSSGPWDSYSNQPQHF
>-|TRBV29-1|TRBJ1-2|-|12
TGCAGCGTTGAAGATCTCGGGTTGGGCTACACCTTC
CSVEDLGLGYTF
>-|TRBV5-5|TRBJ2-7|TRBD2|15
TGTGCCAGCAGCCCAGGCGGGCTAGCGGGTTTCGAGCAGTACTTC
CASSPGGLAGFEQYF
>-|TRBV18|TRBJ1-5|-|15
TGTGCCAGCTCACCACTCAACAGGGCGGGTCAGCCCCAGCATTTT
CASSPLNRAGQPQHF
>-|TRBV3-1/TRBV3-2|TRBJ1-2|TRBD1|14
TGTGCCAGCAGCTCCCCGGACAGGGGCGGAGGCTACACCTTC
CASSSPDRGGGYTF